This TCR beta chain was captured in a study of T cells and copy number aberrations in small-cell lung cancer. V was pared by 5 bases and J by 2 bases, with 15 bases between. The length of the CDR3 is 15 residues. Germline CDR1 reads MGHDK; CDR2 reads SYGVNS. Clones were read by immunoSEQ multiplex PCR, and TCRdb kept only the in-frame ones, dropping some. The data show 2,700 or so clones, around 80% seen once. Patients with resected limited-stage small-cell lung cancer, operated 2008 to 2020. Collected at least 2 cm from the tumor margin, the adjacent lung showed no malignant cells. This clonotype was sampled from a man aged 35 to 55 with small cell lung cancer. The gene calls are TRBV25-1 and TRBJ2-5; D may be TRBD1 or TRBD2 (6 bases each). Input material: normal tissue next to the tumor. CDR3 amino acids: CASSRGGTLQETQYF. CDR3 DNA: TGTGCCAGCAGTCGAGGGGGGACTTTACAAGAGACCCAGTACTTC.